The 5 T cell receptor beta chains below all came from one sample that was sequenced in a study of cytomegalovirus exposure and HLA in healthy donors. The repertoire was sequenced with immunoSEQ multiplex PCR; TCRdb's copy has only in-frame clones and lacks some. The data show hundreds of thousands of clones, 90% seen once. Sequencing used PBMCs. The receptor set was obtained from a woman in her 30s in good health and CMV-seronegative.

The genes are TRBV7-9 and TRBJ1-2; possibly TRBD1 for D (6 bases). The CDR3 has 14 amino acids. With 7 bases removed from V and 4 bases from J, the gap between germline ends came to 16 bases. Germline V gives CDR1 SEHNR, CDR2 FQNEAQ (reference sequence). The CDR3 nucleotides are TGTGCCAGCACCCCGGCAGGGGTCCCCTATGGCTACACCTTC. Translating gives CASTPAGVPYGYTF.

The chain employs TRBV9 and TRBJ2-3, with D maybe TRBD2 (6 bases). V lost 4 bases and J 0 bases, leaving 18 bases between the germline ends. Germline CDR1 and CDR2: SGDLS and YYNGEE. There are 17 residues in the CDR3. CDR3 protein: CASSPQGGASSTDTQYF. CDR3 coding DNA: TGTGCCAGCAGCCCCCAAGGCGGGGCCTCTAGCACAGATACGCAGTATTTT.

The chain is built from TRBV25-1 and TRBJ2-4, with D unclear. The germline V gene encodes CDR1 MGHDK and CDR2 SYGVNS. The CDR3 consists of 14 residues. The V gene lost 3 bases and the J gene lost 0 bases, with 6 bases spanning the gap. CDR3 loop: CASSDTLAKNIQYF. CDR3 nucleotide sequence: TGTGCCAGCAGTGACACCCTAGCCAAAAACATTCAGTACTTC.

This chain joins TRBV7-9 and TRBJ2-5; D gene uncertain. The CDR3 runs 12 residues. The germline V gene has CDR1 SEHNR and CDR2 FQNEAQ (reference sequence). Between the trimmed V and J ends, which lost 5 bases and 5 bases, there was a span of 9 bases. The CDR3 DNA follows: TGTGCCAGCAGCGACACATGGGAGACCCAGTACTTC. Its translation is CASSDTWETQYF.

The table lists this clone with a count of one. This rearrangement joins TRBV29-1 to TRBJ2-2; D is uncertain. V was trimmed by 5 bases and J by 6 bases, leaving 10 bases between them. The CDR3 totals 12 residues. The germline CDR1 and CDR2 sequences are SQVTM and ANQGSEA. The CDR3 DNA reads as TGCAGCGTTCCCGGTGAGGCCGGGGAGCTGTTTTTT. Encoded protein: CSVPGEAGELFF.